A single sample gave rise to the 16 T cell receptor beta chains below, sequenced in a study of T cell responses to AZD1222 COVID-19 vaccine. Sequencing was performed with immunoSEQ multiplex PCR; in TCRdb, only in-frame clones are kept and a portion is missing. This sample has fewer than 150,000 clones, with about 90% found just once. The source material was peripheral blood, sampled on day 0 of AZD1222 vaccination. The receptors were sampled from an adult in good health.

V gene TRBV6-6 combines with J gene TRBJ1-1; 9 bases match TRBD1. Germline CDR1 is MNHNY and CDR2 is SVGAGI (reference sequence). This CDR3 has 13 amino acids. The V segment lost 6 bases and the J segment 3 bases; nucleotides outside the gene matches: 2. The CDR3 nucleotides read TGTGCCAGCAGAGGGACAGGGTACACTGAAGCTTTCTTT. It encodes CASRGTGYTEAFF.

CDR3 nucleotides: TGTGCCGGGGGAGGGTCCGAGCAGTACTTC. It translates to CAGGGSEQYF. The rearrangement joins TRBV30 to TRBJ2-7; 7 bases are a match to TRBD2. The V gene's germline CDR1 is GTSNPN and CDR2 SVGIG (reference sequence). Trimming cost V 8 bases and J 6 bases; bases outside gene matches: 4. The CDR3 has 10 amino acids.

The rearrangement joins TRBV28 to TRBJ2-1, with a possible D match to TRBD1 (5 bases). Trimming removed 3 bases at V and 4 bases at J, with 10 bases between. Germline V gene lookup returns CDR1 MDHEN and CDR2 SYDVKM. There are 14 residues in the CDR3. The CDR3 region is CASSFLTDYNEQFF. CDR3 bases: TGTGCCAGCAGTTTTTTGACAGATTACAATGAGCAGTTCTTC.

The chain links TRBV5-6 to TRBJ1-2, with TRBD1 as a possible D gene (6 bases). The length of the CDR3 is 16 residues. V was clipped by 0 bases and J by 6 bases, with 18 bases between them. The germline V gene has CDR1 SGHDT and CDR2 YYEEEE. The CDR3 loop is CASSLVGAGSRDGYTF. CDR3 DNA: TGTGCCAGCAGCTTGGTGGGGGCCGGGTCCCGGGATGGCTACACCTTC. The whole variable domain, filled in from reference TRBV5-6 and TRBJ1-2, reads DAGVTQSPTHLIKTRGQQVTLRCSPKSGHDTVSWYQQALGQGPQFIFQYYEEEERQRGNFPDRFSGHQFPNYSSELNVNALLLGDSALYLCASSLVGAGSRDGYTFGSGTRLTVV.

The chain combines TRBV2 with TRBJ1-4, with 9 nucleotides matching TRBD1. CDR3 length: 15 amino acids. Germline V lookup: CDR1 SNHLY, CDR2 FYNNEI. V lost 4 bases, J lost 6 bases, and 6 bases stayed unmatched. The CDR3 here is CASSVTTGGYEKLFF. The DNA for the CDR3 is TGTGCCAGCAGTGTAACGACAGGGGGTTATGAAAAACTGTTTTTT.

This chain uses TRBV29-1 with TRBJ1-5, with 9 bases aligning to TRBD1. V was pared by 6 bases and J by 7 bases, with 10 bases of the junction left unmatched. CDR3 length: 14 amino acids. CDR1 is SQVTM, CDR2 ANQGSEA, per germline. CDR3 loop: CSVREDRGSQPQHF. The CDR3, as DNA: TGCAGCGTCAGGGAGGACAGGGGATCCCAGCCCCAGCATTTT.

The table lists this clone with a count of one. The chain carries TRBV18 and TRBJ1-2; 8 nucleotides align to TRBD1. This CDR3 comprises 14 residues. Germline values: CDR1 KGHSH, CDR2 LQKENI. Trimming cost V 7 bases and J 4 bases; bases outside gene matches: 8. Here the CDR3 reads CASLDRGEVYGYTF. The CDR3 DNA is TGTGCCAGCTTAGACAGGGGAGAGGTCTATGGCTACACCTTC.

The rearrangement joins TRBV4-2 to TRBJ2-1, with TRBD2 matching 11 bases. Germline values: CDR1 LGHNA, CDR2 YNFKEQ. There are 15 residues in the CDR3. V lost 4 bases, J lost 7 bases, and 6 bases stayed unmatched. The CDR3 is CASSLSGRAENEQFF. CDR3 in DNA: TGTGCCAGCAGCCTTAGCGGGAGGGCCGAGAATGAGCAGTTCTTC.

The J gene is TRBJ2-7, the V gene TRBV7-9; D gene uncertain. Trimming pared 5 bases from V and 3 bases from J, leaving 20 bases between. Germline assignment: CDR1 SEHNR and CDR2 FQNEAQ (reference sequence). This CDR3 is 16 amino acids long. The CDR3 sequence is CASSHPMDRPDYEQYF. The CDR3 DNA reads as TGTGCCAGCAGCCATCCGATGGATCGACCGGACTACGAGCAGTACTTC.

In this sample, this clone turned up a few times. V gene TRBV28 combines with J gene TRBJ2-3, with 7 bases aligning to TRBD1. Trimming at V came to 6 bases and at J to 3 bases, leaving 9 bases not matched to a gene. From germline, CDR1 is MDHEN and CDR2 SYDVKM. CDR3 length: 15 amino acids. CDR3 sequence reads: CASSMTGFETDTQYF. Here the CDR3 DNA reads TGTGCCAGCAGCATGACAGGGTTTGAGACAGATACGCAGTATTTT.

This sequence joins TRBV24-1 and TRBJ2-2; D perhaps matches TRBD2 (6 bases). CDR1 and CDR2 from the germline V gene are KGHDR and SFDVKD. Trimming shortened V by 3 bases and J by 3 bases, and 10 bases separated the two germline ends. The CDR3 is 15 residues long. CDR3 sequence reads: CATSDAGRYTGELFF. The CDR3 DNA reads as TGTGCCACCAGTGATGCAGGGAGGTACACCGGGGAGCTGTTTTTT.

CDR3 loop: CASSAITRTGAGEQFF. The CDR3, as DNA: TGCGCCAGCAGCGCAATTACCCGGACAGGGGCCGGTGAGCAGTTCTTC. This chain links TRBV5-1 with TRBJ2-1, with TRBD1 matching over 9 bases. CDR1 and CDR2 (germline): SGHRS, YFSETQ. This CDR3 region has 16 residues. Trimming removed 4 bases from V and 9 bases from J; junction bases left unmatched: 14.

This chain joins TRBV7-9 and TRBJ1-1; D not certain. The germline V gene has CDR1 SEHNR and CDR2 FQNEAQ (reference sequence). The CDR3 extends over 13 amino acids. The ends were cut back, 5 bases at V and 5 bases at J, with 12 bases in the middle. As DNA, the CDR3 is TGTGCCAGCAGCGCGTCTATGCGGACTGAAGCTTTCTTT. This translates into CASSASMRTEAFF.

The V and J genes are TRBV15 and TRBJ1-2, with 7 bases fitting TRBD1. Per germline, CDR1 LNHNV and CDR2 YYDKDF (reference sequence). J was trimmed by 8 bases and V by 5 bases; bases with no gene match: 11. This CDR3 contains 14 residues. The CDR3, as DNA: TGTGCCACCAGCGTAGGGACAGAGGGGTCGGGCTACACCTTC. It yields the protein CATSVGTEGSGYTF. Full variable domain (remainder filled in from reference TRBV15 and TRBJ1-2): DAMVIQNPRYQVTQFGKPVTLSCSQTLNHNVMYWYQQKSSQAPKLLFHYYDKDFNNEADTPDNFQSRRPNTSFCFLDIRSPGLGDTAMYLCATSVGTEGSGYTFGSGTRLTVV.

This chain links TRBV19 with TRBJ2-7; 10 bases are shared with TRBD2. This CDR3 comprises 15 residues. CDR1 is LNHDA, CDR2 SQIVND, per germline (reference sequence). The V gene end was trimmed by 5 bases and the J gene end by 3 bases; junction bases not matched to a gene: 7. This CDR3 reads CASSLLAGEDYEQYF. The CDR3 DNA reads TGTGCCAGTAGTCTCCTAGCGGGGGAGGACTACGAGCAGTACTTC.

The chain links TRBV6-5 to TRBJ1-5, with D uncertain. The CDR3 contains 13 residues. Germline V CDR1 and CDR2: MNHEY, SVGAGI. V was clipped by 5 bases and J by 5 bases, with 10 bases between them. In DNA, the CDR3 is TGTGCCAGCAGTCAAAACGGTGATCAGCCCCAGCATTTT. As protein: CASSQNGDQPQHF.